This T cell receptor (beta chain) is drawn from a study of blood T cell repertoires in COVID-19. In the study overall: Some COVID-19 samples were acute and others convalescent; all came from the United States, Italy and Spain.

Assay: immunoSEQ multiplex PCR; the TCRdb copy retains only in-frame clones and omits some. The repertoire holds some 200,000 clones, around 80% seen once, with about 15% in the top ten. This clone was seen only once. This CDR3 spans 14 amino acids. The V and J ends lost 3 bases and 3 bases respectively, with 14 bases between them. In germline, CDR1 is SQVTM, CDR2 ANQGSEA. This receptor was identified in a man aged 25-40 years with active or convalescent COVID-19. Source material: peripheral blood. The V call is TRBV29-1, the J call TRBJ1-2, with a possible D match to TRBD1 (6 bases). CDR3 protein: CSVDGGRGDYGYTF. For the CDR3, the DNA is TGCAGCGTTGATGGGGGCAGGGGCGACTATGGCTACACCTTC.